Below, 26 T cell receptor beta chains from the same sample are listed, as sequenced in a study of blood T cell repertoires in COVID-19 (dated by TCRdb to the early 2020s). Library preparation used the immunoSEQ multiplex PCR assay. Entries here come from immuneACCESS through TCRdb and include only in-frame sequences with V and J called. Some clones fail to appear in such tables; in the studies checked, an unresolved V gene covers under half of the shortfall, and the cause of the remainder is unknown. The sample has roughly 20,000 clones on record, more than 70% of them singletons. Under 6.5% of the sample belongs to the ten largest clones. The sequencing sample was made of peripheral blood. Every receptor here comes from a human donor in a cohort sampled during active COVID-19.

The V and J genes are TRBV19 and TRBJ1-3; D is unclear. Germline assignment: CDR1 LNHDA and CDR2 SQIVND (reference sequence). The CDR3 contains 13 residues. The ends were cut back, 7 bases at V and 4 bases at J, with 11 bases in the middle. The CDR3 sequence is CASKTGNGNTIYF. In DNA form, the CDR3 reads TGTGCCAGTAAAACGGGAAACGGAAACACCATATATTTT.

The V and J genes are TRBV6-5 and TRBJ2-7; a possible D gene is TRBD2 (5 bases). Germline assignment: CDR1 MNHEY and CDR2 SVGAGI. V dropped 6 bases and J dropped 2 bases, with 14 bases sitting between them. The CDR3 is made up of 14 amino acids. The chain's CDR3 is CASRRTSSAYEQYF. CDR3 bases: TGTGCCAGCAGGCGGACTTCCTCAGCCTACGAGCAGTACTTC.

The chain couples TRBV6-6 to TRBJ1-2; no definite D call. The ends were cut back, 0 bases at V and 4 bases at J, with 15 bases in the middle. Germline V lookup: CDR1 MNHNY, CDR2 SVGAGI (reference sequence). CDR3 length: 16 amino acids. This CDR3 is CASSYSSGGSVYGYTF. CDR3 bases: TGTGCCAGCAGTTACTCGAGTGGAGGGTCAGTCTATGGCTACACCTTC.

The rearrangement uses TRBV27 and TRBJ2-2, with TRBD2 as a possible D gene (5 bases). Germline-derived CDR1 and CDR2 are MNHEY and SMNVEV (reference sequence). The V and J ends lost 5 bases and 6 bases respectively, with 19 bases between them. There are 16 residues in the CDR3. CDR3 DNA: TGTGCCAGCAGTCCTCTTCGGCCTACTAGTTCCGGGGAGCTGTTTTTT. Amino acids: CASSPLRPTSSGELFF.

V and J are TRBV5-6 and TRBJ2-2, with D maybe TRBD2 (6 bases). The V gene lost 2 bases and the J gene lost 1 base, with 9 bases spanning the gap. The CDR3 contains 15 residues. Germline loops: CDR1 SGHDT, CDR2 YYEEEE. Written as DNA, the CDR3 is TGTGCCAGCAGCTTTCTTAGCGGGAACACCGGGGAGCTGTTTTTT. Protein: CASSFLSGNTGELFF.

This clone was observed a single time. The chain uses TRBV11-2 and TRBJ1-5; D gene unclear. Per the germline V gene, CDR1 is SGHAT and CDR2 is FQNNGV. V was shortened by 0 bases and J by 9 bases, with 9 bases between the two germline ends. The CDR3 sequence is 13 residues long. CDR3 loop: CASSLEFGWPQHF. CDR3 DNA: TGTGCCAGCAGCTTAGAATTCGGGTGGCCCCAGCATTTT.

The chain uses TRBV24-1 and TRBJ2-4; 7 bases are a match to TRBD1. Trimming cost V 8 bases and J 1 base; bases outside gene matches: 1. The V gene's germline CDR1 is KGHDR and CDR2 SFDVKD. CDR3 size: 13 residues. The CDR3 here is CATMDRAKNIQYF. The CDR3 DNA reads TGTGCCACCATGGACAGGGCCAAAAACATTCAGTACTTC.

This chain links TRBV12-3 or TRBV12-4 with TRBJ1-1, with no clear D. The CDR3 covers 12 residues. The V and J ends lost 1 base and 8 bases respectively, with 8 bases between them. This CDR3 reads CASSLGRREAFF. The CDR3 DNA is TGTGCCAGCAGTTTAGGGCGGAGGGAAGCTTTCTTT.

This clone was detected only once. The DNA for the CDR3 is TGTGCCAGCAGCCCTGGACAGGCTGGAAACACCATATATTTT. This translates into CASSPGQAGNTIYF. V and J are TRBV28 and TRBJ1-3; 7 nucleotides align to TRBD1. J gave up 2 bases and V 6 bases, and 4 bases lay outside the gene matches. Germline CDR1 reads MDHEN; CDR2 reads SYDVKM. CDR3 length: 14 residues.

The CDR3 is CASSQNRDIVPHSNQPQHF. CDR3 coding DNA: TGCGCCAGCAGTCAAAACCGGGACATCGTACCTCATAGCAATCAGCCCCAGCATTTT. The chain is built from TRBV23-1 and TRBJ1-5; tentative D call: TRBD1 (6 bases). Being an ORF, TRBV23-1 has a function that is uncertain. The CDR3 length is 19 residues. Trimming took 2 bases from V and 0 from J, leaving 20 bases between them.

The rearrangement links TRBV7-9 to TRBJ2-7, with a weak D call TRBD2 (6 bases). Trimming shortened V by 11 bases and J by 3 bases, and 17 bases separated the two germline ends. Looked up from germline, CDR1 is SEHNR and CDR2 is FQNEAQ (reference sequence). The CDR3 runs to 13 residues. The DNA of the CDR3 is TGTGCCTCCGGGACTGGGGAAGGCTACGAGCAGTACTTC. Translating it yields CASGTGEGYEQYF.

The chain joins TRBV28 to TRBJ1-2, with D possibly matching TRBD1 (6 bases). There are 14 residues in the CDR3. V dropped 1 base and J dropped 4 bases, with 10 bases sitting between them. Germline V gene sequence: CDR1 MDHEN, CDR2 SYDVKM. As DNA, the CDR3 is TGTGCCAGCAGTTTATCGGGGGGGCCCTATGGCTACACCTTC. Translated: CASSLSGGPYGYTF.

The chain couples TRBV19 to TRBJ1-1, with D unclear. Trimming left V 3 bases short and J 0 bases short, with 11 bases between. Looked up from germline, CDR1 is LNHDA and CDR2 is SQIVND (reference sequence). The CDR3 sequence is 15 residues long. CDR3 in DNA: TGTGCCAGTAGTATTGAGCTGAGGATGAACACTGAAGCTTTCTTT. It yields the protein CASSIELRMNTEAFF.

CDR3 in DNA: TGCGCCAGCAGCTTGAAGGACAGAACTGAAGCTTTCTTT. Its translation is CASSLKDRTEAFF. The chain links TRBV5-1 to TRBJ1-1, with TRBD1 as a possible D gene (6 bases). Deletions cut 1 base from V and 5 bases from J, with 9 bases between. Germline CDR1 is SGHRS and CDR2 is YFSETQ. The CDR3 loop spans 13 amino acids. The full variable domain, completed using reference TRBV5-1 and TRBJ1-1, is KAGVTQTPRYLIKTRGQQVTLSCSPISGHRSVSWYQQTPGQGLQFLFEYFSETQRNKGNFPGRFSGRQFSNSRSEMNVSTLELGDSALYLCASSLKDRTEAFFGQGTRLTVV.

This sequence joins TRBV9 and TRBJ2-7, with D possibly TRBD1 on 5 matching bases. There are 14 residues in the CDR3. Between the trimmed V and J ends, which lost 0 bases and 3 bases, there was a span of 10 bases. Germline V gene sequence: CDR1 SGDLS, CDR2 YYNGEE. CDR3 region: CASSVGRAFYEQYF. CDR3 nucleotide sequence: TGTGCCAGCAGCGTAGGCAGGGCCTTCTACGAGCAGTACTTC.

The chain is built from TRBV5-6 and TRBJ2-7, with D possibly being TRBD1 (5 bases). Trimming took off 0 bases at V and 5 bases at J, with 9 bases between the two ends. This CDR3 is built from 13 residues. The V gene's germline CDR1 is SGHDT and CDR2 YYEEEE. This CDR3 reads CASSLGQYDEQYF. The CDR3 DNA reads as TGTGCCAGCAGCTTGGGACAGTACGACGAGCAGTACTTC. Looking up the rest from reference TRBV5-6 and TRBJ2-7 gives the full variable domain: DAGVTQSPTHLIKTRGQQVTLRCSPKSGHDTVSWYQQALGQGPQFIFQYYEEEERQRGNFPDRFSGHQFPNYSSELNVNALLLGDSALYLCASSLGQYDEQYFGPGTRLTVT.

CDR3 coding DNA: TGCGCCAGCAGCTTGGATGGCAGAACCTACGAGCAGTACTTC. Translating it yields CASSLDGRTYEQYF. The chain couples TRBV5-1 to TRBJ2-7; D is unclear. CDR3 length: 14 amino acids. The ends were cut back, 0 bases at V and 2 bases at J, with 9 bases in the middle. Per the germline V gene, CDR1 is SGHRS and CDR2 is YFSETQ.

The chain recombines TRBV28 with TRBJ1-2; 7 bases are a match to TRBD1. CDR3 length: 15 residues. With V trimmed by 8 bases and J by 6 bases, 15 bases remained unmatched. Per the germline V gene, CDR1 is MDHEN and CDR2 is SYDVKM. CDR3 nucleotide sequence: TGTGCCAGCTTGTATACGGGACAGACCGGGGATGGCTACACCTTC. Protein: CASLYTGQTGDGYTF.

The chain links TRBV11-3 to TRBJ2-1, with 9 nucleotides matching TRBD1. Germline lookup yields CDR1 SGHNT and CDR2 YENEEA. The CDR3 spans 14 residues. V shed 0 bases, J shed 8 bases, and the junction held 2 bases outside the gene matches. CDR3 region: CASSLEDRGHEQFF. For the CDR3, the DNA is TGTGCCAGCAGCTTAGAGGACAGGGGCCATGAGCAGTTCTTC.

This chain joins TRBV6-6 and TRBJ2-5; D is perhaps TRBD1 (5 bases). The CDR3 runs 13 residues. The ends were cut back, 4 bases at V and 2 bases at J, with 8 bases in the middle. Germline CDR1 and CDR2: MNHNY and SVGAGI (reference sequence). The CDR3 DNA reads as TGTGCCAGCAGTTTCCAGGGTCAAGAGACCCAGTACTTC. It codes for CASSFQGQETQYF.

V and J are TRBV6-6 and TRBJ1-3; D is ambiguous. The germline gives CDR1 MNHNY, CDR2 SVGAGI (reference sequence). Between the trimmed V and J ends, which lost 2 bases and 4 bases, there was a span of 12 bases. The CDR3 sequence is 15 residues long. CDR3 amino acids: CASSYDPTAGNTIYF. The CDR3 DNA reads TGTGCCAGCAGTTACGACCCCACAGCAGGAAACACCATATATTTT.

The chain employs TRBV29-1 and TRBJ2-7; 11 bases fit TRBD2. The CDR3 consists of 14 residues. Germline CDR1 SQVTM, CDR2 ANQGSEA. V gave up 4 bases and J gave up 4 bases; unmatched junction bases: 6. The CDR3 protein is CSVVVAGGKYEQYF. The CDR3 bases are TGCAGCGTTGTAGTAGCGGGGGGGAAGTACGAGCAGTACTTC.

This rearrangement joins TRBV4-1 to TRBJ1-3, with D uncertain. With 1 base removed from V and 4 bases from J, the gap between germline ends came to 14 bases. This CDR3 contains 16 residues. Germline V gene lookup returns CDR1 MGHRA and CDR2 YSYEKL. The CDR3 coding sequence is TGCGCCAGCAGCCAAGCCTTCAAGAGGCAAGGAAACACCATATATTTT. It specifies CASSQAFKRQGNTIYF.

This sequence joins TRBV27 and TRBJ1-1, with 8 bases identical to TRBD1. The V gene's germline CDR1 is MNHEY and CDR2 SMNVEV (reference sequence). This CDR3 has 16 residues. V dropped 6 bases and J dropped 0; count of bases not matched to a gene: 9. This CDR3 is CASSPLRQGMNTEAFF. The CDR3 DNA reads as TGTGCCAGCAGCCCCCTCAGACAGGGGATGAACACTGAAGCTTTCTTT.

The J gene is TRBJ2-3, the V gene TRBV28; a possible D gene is TRBD1 (6 bases). V lost 2 bases, J lost 4 bases, and 13 bases lay in between. The CDR3 covers 15 residues. Germline V gene lookup returns CDR1 MDHEN and CDR2 SYDVKM. In nucleotides, the CDR3 is TGTGCCAGCAGTTTAGGGGCCGAGGGGGCAGATACGCAGTATTTT. Translation gives CASSLGAEGADTQYF.

This chain connects TRBV2 to TRBJ1-1; D uncertain. This CDR3 has 15 residues. The V end was cut by 7 bases, the J end by 2 bases, with 17 bases between. CDR1 is SNHLY, CDR2 FYNNEI, per germline. The CDR3 region is CASIPEANFNTEAFF. In DNA form, the CDR3 reads TGTGCCAGCATTCCAGAAGCGAACTTTAACACTGAAGCTTTCTTT.